These T cell receptor beta chains were read from a single sample in a study of blood T cell dynamics during melanoma immunotherapy. Sequenced by immunoSEQ multiplex PCR; TCRdb stores in-frame clones only, minus some. The table has about 690 clones, 60% to 80% seen once; the top ten hold around an eighth. The source was CD8+ T cells from blood, collected from a patient treated with checkpoint blockade. The receptor source for this set is a human donor with melanoma. Both conserved end residues are part of each CDR3. D genes are given only for firm matches. Only part of the rows carry a size: once, few, many, or a class if the clone is expanded.

TGTGCCAGCAGCTCAGGACAGAACTATGGCTACACCTTC	CASSSGQNYGYTF	TRBV5-6	few	-	TRBJ1-2
TGTGCCAGCAGTCTGGGACTAGCGGGAGAGACCCAGTACTTC	CASSLGLAGETQYF	TRBV27	-	TRBD2	TRBJ2-5
TGTGCCTGGAGTAAATATAGCGGGAGAGCAGAGACCCAGTACTTC	CAWSKYSGRAETQYF	TRBV30	-	TRBD2	TRBJ2-5
TGTGCCAGCAGCATAGGGACAGGGGACTACGAGCAGTACTTC	CASSIGTGDYEQYF	TRBV28	-	TRBD1	TRBJ2-7
TGTGCCAGCAGCATCGGGACTAGCGGGAGCCCTGGGGTCGAGCAGTACTTC	CASSIGTSGSPGVEQYF	TRBV7-9	-	TRBD2	TRBJ2-7
TGTGCCACCAGCCGCAGTCAGGGACCTGGGGCCAACGTCCTGACTTTC	CATSRSQGPGANVLTF	TRBV15	-	-	TRBJ2-6
TGTGCCAGCAGTGAAGCCCGTCACAGGGGCAGCAATCAGCCCCAGCATTTT	CASSEARHRGSNQPQHF	TRBV6-1	few	TRBD1	TRBJ1-5
TGTGCCAGCAGCCAATGGGGCGCACCCAGCAATGAGCAGTTCTTC	CASSQWGAPSNEQFF	TRBV11-3	-	-	TRBJ2-1
TGTGCCAGCTCACCAGGAACCGGGACAGACCAAGAGACCCAGTACTTC	CASSPGTGTDQETQYF	TRBV18	-	TRBD1	TRBJ2-5
TGTGCCAGTAACGCTATTCGAGGCTACGAGCAGTACTTC	CASNAIRGYEQYF	TRBV28	-	-	TRBJ2-7
TGTGCCAGCGCTCCGGGACTAGCGGGTTACAATGAGCAGTTCTTC	CASAPGLAGYNEQFF	TRBV21-1	-	-	TRBJ2-1
TGTGCCAGCAGTTTTCAGGGCGCCAGGACTGAAGCTTTCTTT	CASSFQGARTEAFF	TRBV28	once	-	TRBJ1-1
TGTGCCAGAAGCTTACTCTTTAGGTCCCACTACGAGCAGTACTTC	CARSLLFRSHYEQYF	TRBV7-5	few	-	TRBJ2-7
TGTGCCAGCAGGCTACAGGGGAGGCCCTACGAGCAGTACTTC	CASRLQGRPYEQYF	TRBV5-5	-	-	TRBJ2-7